The clone carrying this TCR beta chain was found a few times. The antigen remains undetermined. The sample comes from a study of beta chain features in type 1 diabetes. One heparinised draw, averaging roughly 0.12 L, was taken per donor. Sorting of CD4+ naive, central memory, regulatory and stem cell-like memory cells was performed via CD45RO/CCR7/CD25/CD127/CD95/CD27. Whole-study findings and limits: Sampled from patients, naive, central memory and Treg TCRB repertoires appeared more similar than those sampled from healthy donors.

Expressed TCRB transcripts were sequenced because the entire RNA isolate underwent reverse transcription. Read counts averaged approximately 3.3 million for samples of naive, central memory and regulatory T cells. The assay was immunoSEQ multiplex PCR, and TCRdb's table has in-frame clones only and misses some. The sample includes about 220,000 clones, approximately 11% of them seen just once. CDR1 and CDR2 (germline): LNHNV, YYDKDF (reference sequence). The CDR3 loop spans 14 amino acids. V was clipped by 1 base and J by 8 bases, with 9 bases between them. The rearrangement uses TRBV15 and TRBJ1-6; D is unclear. Sequenced: central memory CD4+ T cells from blood. This TCR was sampled from a man aged 18 to 29 in good health. This CDR3 reads CATSRARLDSPLHF. The CDR3 nucleotides are TGTGCCACCAGCAGAGCAAGACTGGATTCACCCCTCCACTTT.